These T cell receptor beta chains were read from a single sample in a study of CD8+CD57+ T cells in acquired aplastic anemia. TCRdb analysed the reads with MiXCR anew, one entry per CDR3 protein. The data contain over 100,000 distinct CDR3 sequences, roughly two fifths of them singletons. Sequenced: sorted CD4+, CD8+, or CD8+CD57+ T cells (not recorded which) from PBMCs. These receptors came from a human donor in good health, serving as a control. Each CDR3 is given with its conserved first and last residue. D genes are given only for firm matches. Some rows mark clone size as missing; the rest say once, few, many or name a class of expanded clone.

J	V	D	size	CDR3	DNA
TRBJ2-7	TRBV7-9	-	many	CASSLAGSYEQYF	TGTGCCAGCAGCTTAGCTGGCTCCTACGAGCAGTACTTC
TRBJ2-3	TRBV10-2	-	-	CASDVRAPGTDTQYF	TGCGCCAGCGATGTACGGGCCCCGGGCACAGATACGCAGTATTTT
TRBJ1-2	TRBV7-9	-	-	CASSLASRGNGYTF	TGTGCCAGCAGCTTAGCGAGCAGGGGAAATGGCTACACCTTC
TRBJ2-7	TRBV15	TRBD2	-	CATSRDAGRGFSYEQYF	TGTGCCACCAGTCGGGACGCTGGGCGGGGGTTCTCCTACGAGCAGTACTTC
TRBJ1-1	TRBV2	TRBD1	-	CASRAGGVATEAFF	TGTGCCAGCAGGGCAGGGGGTGTCGCCACTGAAGCTTTCTTT
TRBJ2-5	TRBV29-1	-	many	CSVGLRAVETQYF	TGCAGCGTGGGGCTCCGGGCAGTAGAGACCCAGTACTTC
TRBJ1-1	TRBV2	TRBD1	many	CARRTGEFTEAFF	TGTGCCAGAAGGACAGGGGAATTCACTGAAGCTTTCTTT
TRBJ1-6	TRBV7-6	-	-	CASSLGGPNSPLHF	TGTGCCAGCAGCTTGGGGGGGCCAAATTCACCCCTCCACTTT
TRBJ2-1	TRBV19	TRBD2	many	CASSTAAGPYNEQFF	TGTGCCAGTAGTACCGCAGCGGGGCCATACAATGAGCAGTTCTTC
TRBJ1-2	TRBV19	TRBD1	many	CASSTQGTGYYGYTF	TGTGCCAGTAGTACCCAAGGGACAGGATATTATGGCTACACCTTC
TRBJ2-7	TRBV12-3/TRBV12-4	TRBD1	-	CASSSGGLGEQYF	TGTGCCAGCAGTTCAGGGGGCCTGGGGGAGCAGTACTTC
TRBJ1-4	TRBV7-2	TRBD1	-	CASSLGQGRSEKLFF	TGTGCCAGCAGCTTGGGACAGGGGCGGTCGGAAAAACTGTTTTTT
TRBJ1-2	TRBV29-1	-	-	CSVTGNGYTF	TGCAGCGTTACAGGGAATGGCTACACCTTC
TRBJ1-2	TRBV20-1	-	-	CSAPDGRGGGYTF	TGCAGTGCTCCGGACGGCAGGGGAGGGGGCTACACCTTC
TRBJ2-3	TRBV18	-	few	CASSPTAGGDSISQYF	TGTGCCAGCTCACCAACCGCGGGCGGGGACTCGATATCGCAGTATTTT
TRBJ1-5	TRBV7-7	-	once	CASSLASDQPQHF	TGTGCTAGCAGCTTAGCGTCGGATCAGCCCCAGCATTTT
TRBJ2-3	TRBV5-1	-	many	CASSWRRTLTDTQYF	TGCGCCAGCAGCTGGAGACGGACTCTCACAGATACGCAGTATTTT
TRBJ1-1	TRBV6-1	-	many	CASSFTEAFF	TGTGCCAGCAGCTTCACTGAAGCTTTCTTT
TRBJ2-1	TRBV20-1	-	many	CSARARGTSYNEQFF	TGCAGTGCTAGAGCTCGGGGTACTTCCTACAATGAGCAGTTCTTC
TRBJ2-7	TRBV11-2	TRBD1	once	CASSRARTGSTYEQYF	TGTGCCAGCAGCCGAGCAAGGACAGGTTCTACCTACGAGCAGTACTTC
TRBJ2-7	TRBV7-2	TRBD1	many	CASSVRQGPTYEQYF	TGTGCCAGCAGCGTAAGACAGGGGCCAACCTACGAGCAGTACTTC
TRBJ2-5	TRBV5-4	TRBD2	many	CASSTGLAGFQETQYF	TGTGCCAGCAGCACCGGACTAGCGGGGTTTCAAGAGACCCAGTACTTC
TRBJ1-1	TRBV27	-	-	CASSFGQENTEAFF	TGTGCCAGCAGTTTCGGGCAGGAGAACACTGAAGCTTTCTTT
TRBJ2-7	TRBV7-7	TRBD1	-	CASASRDRAREQYF	TGTGCCAGCGCGAGCCGGGACAGGGCTCGGGAGCAGTACTTC
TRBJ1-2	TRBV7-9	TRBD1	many	CASRSQGEFYTF	TGTGCCAGCCGATCACAGGGGGAATTCTACACCTTC
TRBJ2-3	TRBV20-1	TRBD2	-	CSASPLAGTDTQYF	TGCAGTGCTTCTCCACTAGCGGGCACAGATACGCAGTATTTT
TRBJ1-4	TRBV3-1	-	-	CASSQDPQGFTVKQLFF	TGTGCCAGCAGCCAAGATCCACAGGGCTTCACGGTGAAACAACTGTTTTTT
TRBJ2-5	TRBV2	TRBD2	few	CASTAGTSQETQYF	TGTGCCAGCACCGCCGGGACTAGCCAAGAGACCCAGTACTTC
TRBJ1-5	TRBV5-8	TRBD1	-	CASSQETGGYQPQHF	TGTGCCAGCAGCCAAGAAACAGGGGGCTATCAGCCCCAGCACTTT
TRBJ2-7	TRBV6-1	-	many	CASSEWGRGVGEQYF	TGTGCCAGCAGTGAATGGGGCAGGGGCGTGGGCGAGCAGTACTTC
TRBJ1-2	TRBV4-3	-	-	CASSQDPVGYGYTF	TGCGCCAGCAGCCAAGACCCAGTCGGCTATGGCTACACCTTC
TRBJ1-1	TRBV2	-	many	CASSEAAGRTEAFF	TGTGCCAGCAGTGAAGCCGCCGGGCGGACTGAAGCTTTCTTT
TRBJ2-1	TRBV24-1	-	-	CATSDLVGYNEQFF	TGTGCCACCAGTGATTTGGTAGGTTACAATGAGCAGTTCTTC
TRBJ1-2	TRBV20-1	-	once	CSARGAHLGGYGYTF	TGCAGTGCTAGAGGGGCCCACCTGGGAGGCTATGGCTACACCTTC
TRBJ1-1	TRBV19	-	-	CASSIYRDNTEAFF	TGTGCCAGTAGTATTTACCGGGATAACACTGAAGCTTTCTTT
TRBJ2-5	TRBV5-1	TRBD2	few	CASSHGSGTSGRAGETQYF	TGCGCCAGCAGCCACGGATCCGGGACTAGCGGGAGGGCCGGGGAGACCCAGTACTTC
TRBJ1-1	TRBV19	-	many	CASSILVGEGSFF	-